The 11 T cell receptor beta chains reported below all come from one sample, sequenced in a study of T cell changes during pregnancy in multiple sclerosis. Clones were sequenced by immunoSEQ multiplex PCR, and TCRdb holds only the in-frame ones, with some missing. The table has 55,000 to 70,000 clones, around 91% seen once. Source: peripheral blood, taken in the third trimester of pregnancy. These receptors all stem from a female donor in good health, enrolled as a control in a pregnancy study.

The V call is TRBV4-3, the J call TRBJ1-2; 7 bases are a match to TRBD1. V lost 4 bases and J lost 2; bases outside the gene matches: 13. This CDR3 spans 17 amino acids. Germline V lookup: CDR1 LGHNA, CDR2 YSLEER. CDR3 coding DNA: TGCGCCAGCAGCCTAACGACAGGGAGAGACCCCAACTATGGCTACACCTTC. It translates to CASSLTTGRDPNYGYTF.

V gene TRBV6-5 combines with J gene TRBJ1-1, with 9 bases lining up with TRBD1. CDR3 length: 14 amino acids. The V segment lost 6 bases and the J segment 5 bases; nucleotides outside the gene matches: 7. CDR1 and CDR2 (germline): MNHEY, SVGAGI. CDR3 DNA: TGTGCCAGCAGCCCGGGACAGGGAAGGACTGAAGCTTTCTTT. Amino acid sequence: CASSPGQGRTEAFF.

V is TRBV19 and J is TRBJ2-7; TRBD1 aligns across 9 bases. Germline V CDR1 and CDR2: LNHDA, SQIVND (reference sequence). The CDR3 spans 14 residues. Trimming took 4 bases from V and 5 from J; bases not matched to a gene: 6. Here the CDR3 DNA reads TGTGCCAGTAGTACCCGGGACAGGGTCCACGAGCAGTACTTC. This translates into CASSTRDRVHEQYF.

The V and J genes are TRBV20-1 and TRBJ2-1, with D maybe TRBD1 (6 bases). CDR1 and CDR2 from the germline V gene are DFQATT and SNEGSKA (reference sequence). CDR3 length: 11 amino acids. The V and J ends lost 7 bases and 9 bases respectively, with 13 bases between them. CDR3 DNA sequence: TGCAGTGTCACGAAACAGGGTGAGCAGTTCTTC. It encodes CSVTKQGEQFF.

J is TRBJ2-1 and V is TRBV15; D not resolved. The V gene lost 0 bases and the J gene lost 13 bases, with 10 bases spanning the gap. This CDR3 comprises 12 residues. Per the germline V gene, CDR1 is LNHNV and CDR2 is YYDKDF (reference sequence). This chain's CDR3 is CATSRDAVPQFF. The DNA for the CDR3 is TGTGCCACCAGCAGAGATGCAGTACCTCAGTTCTTC.

The rearrangement links TRBV15 to TRBJ1-2; D unclear. This CDR3 is built from 12 residues. CDR1 LNHNV and CDR2 YYDKDF come from the germline V gene (reference sequence). V was trimmed by 8 bases and J by 5 bases, leaving 12 bases between them. The CDR3 nucleotides are TGTGCCACCCAGGAGGGAAAGTATGGCTACACCTTC. This codes for CATQEGKYGYTF.

This chain joins TRBV7-2 and TRBJ2-5; TRBD1 is a possible D gene (5 bases). V was pared by 5 bases and J by 4 bases, with 5 bases between. CDR3 size: 11 residues. Germline V gene data show CDR1 as SGHTA and CDR2 as FQGNSA. The CDR3 bases are TGTGCCAGCAGCCAGGGAGAGACCCAGTACTTC. Translation gives CASSQGETQYF. Based on the CDR3 plus reference TRBV7-2 and TRBJ2-5, the full variable domain is GAGVSQSPSNKVTEKGKDVELRCDPISGHTALYWYRQSLGQGLEFLIYFQGNSAPDKSGLPSDRFSAERTGGSVSTLTIQRTQQEDSAVYLCASSQGETQYFGPGTRLLVL.

The genes are TRBV29-1 and TRBJ1-2; D call uncertain. The CDR3 is made up of 12 amino acids. Germline CDR1 reads SQVTM; CDR2 reads ANQGSEA. V lost 7 bases and J lost 4, with 13 bases in between. CDR3 residues: CSARGEAYGYTF. CDR3 coding DNA: TGCAGCGCCCGGGGAGAGGCCTATGGCTACACCTTC.

The chain recombines TRBV19 with TRBJ2-1, with TRBD1 matching 9 bases. CDR3 length: 15 residues. CDR1 and CDR2 (germline): LNHDA, SQIVND (reference sequence). V shed 5 bases, J shed 0 bases, and the junction held 2 bases outside the gene matches. The CDR3 spells CASSSQGASYNEQFF. CDR3 nucleotide sequence: TGTGCCAGTAGTTCACAGGGGGCCTCCTACAATGAGCAGTTCTTC.

This chain links TRBV13 with TRBJ2-2, with a tentative D call TRBD1 (6 bases). Germline CDR1 reads PRHDT; CDR2 reads FYEKMQ (reference sequence). Between the trimmed V and J ends, which lost 5 bases and 4 bases, there was a span of 17 bases. This CDR3 region has 16 residues. CDR3 DNA: TGTGCCAGCAGCAAGGACCCAGGGGCTATCACCGGGGAGCTGTTTTTT. Its protein is CASSKDPGAITGELFF.

The chain employs TRBV10-2 and TRBJ1-2, with TRBD1 as a possible D gene (5 bases). The CDR3 totals 15 residues. The germline gives CDR1 WSHSY, CDR2 SAAADI. Between the trimmed V and J ends, which lost 4 bases and 6 bases, there was a span of 18 bases. CDR3 sequence reads: CASSAPDRSFDGYTF. CDR3 sequence (DNA): TGCGCCAGCAGTGCGCCCGACAGAAGTTTTGATGGCTACACCTTC.